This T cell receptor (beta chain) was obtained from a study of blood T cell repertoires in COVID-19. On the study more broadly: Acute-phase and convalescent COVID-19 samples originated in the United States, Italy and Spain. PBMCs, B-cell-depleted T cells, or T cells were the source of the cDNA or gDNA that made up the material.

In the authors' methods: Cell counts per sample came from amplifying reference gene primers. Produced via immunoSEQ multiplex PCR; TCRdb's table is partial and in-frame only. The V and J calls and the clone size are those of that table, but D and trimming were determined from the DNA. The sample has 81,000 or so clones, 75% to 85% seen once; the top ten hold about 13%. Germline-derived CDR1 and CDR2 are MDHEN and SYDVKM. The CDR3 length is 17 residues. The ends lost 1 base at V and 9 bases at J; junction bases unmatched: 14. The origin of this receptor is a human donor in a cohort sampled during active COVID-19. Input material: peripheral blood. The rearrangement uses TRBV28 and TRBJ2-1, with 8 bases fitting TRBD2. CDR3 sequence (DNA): TGTGCCAGCAGTTTATTTCGGGCGGGGGGAAGGTCGGGTGAGCAGTTCTTC. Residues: CASSLFRAGGRSGEQFF.